What follows are 26 T cell receptor beta chains derived from one specimen sequenced in a study of long-term antiretroviral therapy in people with HIV. Version v3.0 of the immunoSEQ assay was performed at survey level. TCRdb keeps only in-frame clones here, not all; method: immunoSEQ multiplex PCR. The sample comprises 18,000 or so clones, around four fifths of which are singletons, and almost 8% rests with the top ten. The material sequenced was unsorted PBMCs, taken at the start of antiretroviral therapy, before treatment. These receptor sequences come from a woman aged 40-49 years with HIV.

This clone was found once. The chain uses TRBV18 and TRBJ1-3, with D unresolved. In germline, CDR1 is KGHSH, CDR2 LQKENI. V gave up 4 bases and J gave up 10 bases, with 11 bases separating them. This CDR3 comprises 12 residues. CDR3 nucleotides: TGTGCCAGCTCACTCCAGACAAGGACCATATATTTT. This codes for CASSLQTRTIYF.

The genes are TRBV7-3 and TRBJ1-2; D perhaps matches TRBD1 (5 bases). The CDR3 runs 12 residues. V dropped 2 bases and J dropped 12 bases, with 13 bases sitting between them. Looked up from germline, CDR1 is SGHTA and CDR2 is FQGTGA. CDR3 nucleotides: TGTGCCAGCAGCTTACGGGGCCCTCCCCACACCTTC. Translation gives CASSLRGPPHTF.

This clone was seen only once. In DNA form, the CDR3 reads TGTGCCACCAGCAGGATAAGGGATACGCAGTATTTT. This codes for CATSRIRDTQYF. The genes are TRBV15 and TRBJ2-3; no clear D. Germline CDR1 reads LNHNV; CDR2 reads YYDKDF (reference sequence). V was shortened by 3 bases and J by 6 bases, with 7 bases between the two germline ends. The CDR3 covers 12 residues.

The V gene is TRBV18, the J gene TRBJ1-3; D perhaps matches TRBD1 (5 bases). Per the germline V gene, CDR1 is KGHSH and CDR2 is LQKENI. This CDR3 region has 13 residues. Trimming removed 5 bases from V and 7 bases from J, with 12 bases in between. CDR3 DNA: TGTGCCAGCTCAACAGGACCGGAGAACACCATATATTTT. Translating it yields CASSTGPENTIYF. The full variable domain, rest sourced from reference TRBV18 and TRBJ1-3, is NAGVMQNPRHLVRRRGQEARLRCSPMKGHSHVYWYRQLPEEGLKFMVYLQKENIIDESGMPKERFSAEFPKEGPSILRIQQVVRGDSAAYFCASSTGPENTIYFGEGSWLTVV.

The chain is built from TRBV27 and TRBJ2-7; D unclear. The V end was cut by 4 bases, the J end by 4 bases, with 23 bases between. This CDR3 is built from 17 residues. Germline V lookup: CDR1 MNHEY, CDR2 SMNVEV (reference sequence). This CDR3 reads CASSSVTTRAARYEQYF. CDR3 nucleotides: TGTGCCAGCAGTTCCGTAACGACCCGCGCCGCGAGGTACGAGCAGTACTTC.

The chain uses TRBV6-1 and TRBJ2-7, with 9 bases lining up with TRBD2. J was trimmed by 2 bases and V by 3 bases; bases with no gene match: 11. This CDR3 has 17 amino acids. Germline CDR1 MNHNS, CDR2 SASEGT. In DNA, the CDR3 is TGTGCCAGCAGTGATACTAGCGGGCCCATTACTCCCTACGAGCAGTACTTC. It yields the protein CASSDTSGPITPYEQYF.

The chain employs TRBV9 and TRBJ2-7; TRBD2 matches 9 bases. This CDR3 contains 14 residues. After removal of 4 bases from V and 2 bases from J, the junction contained 4 bases not matched to a gene. Germline CDR1 SGDLS, CDR2 YYNGEE. CDR3 nucleotide sequence: TGTGCCAGCAGCTCTAGCGGGGCTACCTACGAGCAGTACTTC. This translates into CASSSSGATYEQYF. The complete variable domain, with remaining parts taken from reference TRBV9 and TRBJ2-7, reads DSGVTQTPKHLITATGQRVTLRCSPRSGDLSVYWYQQSLDQGLQFLIQYYNGEERAKGNILERFSAQQFPDLHSELNLSSLELGDSALYFCASSSSGATYEQYFGPGTRLTVT.

The V and J genes are TRBV4-1 and TRBJ2-1, with TRBD2 matching over 14 bases. CDR1 is MGHRA, CDR2 YSYEKL, per germline. The CDR3 spans 18 residues. After removal of 4 bases from V and 8 bases from J, the junction contained 13 bases not matched to a gene. The CDR3: CASSPLGRLAGGQDEQFF. In DNA, the CDR3 is TGCGCCAGCAGCCCCCTTGGCAGACTAGCGGGGGGGCAGGATGAGCAGTTCTTC.

The J gene is TRBJ2-7, the V gene TRBV4-3; D remains unclear. This CDR3 region has 14 residues. V lost 0 bases to trimming and J lost 3 bases, with 9 bases between them. Germline lookup yields CDR1 LGHNA and CDR2 YSLEER. The CDR3 loop is CASSQEVIRYEQYF. In DNA form, the CDR3 reads TGCGCCAGCAGCCAAGAAGTCATCCGCTACGAGCAGTACTTC.

This clone came up once. V gene TRBV27 combines with J gene TRBJ2-2; TRBD1 might be the D (7 bases). Germline CDR1 and CDR2: MNHEY and SMNVEV (reference sequence). The ends were cut back, 2 bases at V and 6 bases at J, with 22 bases in the middle. There are 18 residues in the CDR3. CDR3 region: CASSLRRGGGASSGELFF. The CDR3 bases are TGTGCCAGCAGTTTAAGAAGAGGAGGGGGCGCGTCGTCCGGGGAGCTGTTTTTT.

The chain links TRBV28 to TRBJ2-7; D possibly corresponds to TRBD1 (6 bases). Between the trimmed V and J ends, which lost 1 base and 0 bases, there was a span of 13 bases. The CDR3 covers 16 residues. From germline, CDR1 is MDHEN and CDR2 SYDVKM. The CDR3 coding sequence is TGTGCCAGCAGTTTATTAGGGACACCGAGCTCCTACGAGCAGTACTTC. Its translation: CASSLLGTPSSYEQYF.

This clone was seen a single time. CDR3 sequence reads: CASSLPGPSTDTQYF. DNA for the CDR3: TGTGCCAGCAGCTTGCCCGGGCCTAGCACAGATACGCAGTATTTT. V and J are TRBV5-4 and TRBJ2-3, with D uncertain. The CDR3 contains 15 residues. V lost 1 base, J lost 0 bases, and 9 bases lay in between. Germline V CDR1 and CDR2: SGHNT, YYREEE (reference sequence).

This chain links TRBV18 with TRBJ2-1; no clear D. Germline loops: CDR1 KGHSH, CDR2 LQKENI. Trimming pared 5 bases from V and 0 bases from J, leaving 11 bases between. This CDR3 region has 15 residues. The CDR3 loop reads CASSSSVSSYNEQFF. CDR3 DNA sequence: TGTGCCAGCTCATCTTCAGTGAGCTCCTACAATGAGCAGTTCTTC.

The chain uses TRBV4-1 and TRBJ1-6; D gene unclear. From germline, CDR1 is MGHRA and CDR2 YSYEKL. The CDR3 consists of 16 residues. V was clipped by 0 bases and J by 0 bases, with 6 bases between them. The CDR3 DNA is TGCGCCAGCAGCCAAGACGGGAGCTCCTATAATTCACCCCTCCACTTT. It specifies CASSQDGSSYNSPLHF.

The CDR3 protein is CASSPGTSGGNEQFF. The CDR3 DNA is TGTGCCAGCAGCCCCGGGACTAGCGGGGGCAATGAGCAGTTCTTC. The gene calls are TRBV9 and TRBJ2-1; 14 bases match TRBD2. Germline V gene sequence: CDR1 SGDLS, CDR2 YYNGEE. V gave up 4 bases and J gave up 6 bases; unmatched junction bases: 3. The length of the CDR3 is 15 residues. Supplemented by reference TRBV9 and TRBJ2-1, the full variable domain reads DSGVTQTPKHLITATGQRVTLRCSPRSGDLSVYWYQQSLDQGLQFLIQYYNGEERAKGNILERFSAQQFPDLHSELNLSSLELGDSALYFCASSPGTSGGNEQFFGPGTRLTVL.

CDR3 in DNA: TGTGCCAGCAGCTCCTTGGACAGGGGCAGTTCACCCCTCCACTTT. Protein product: CASSSLDRGSSPLHF. V usage is TRBV13 and J usage is TRBJ1-6; TRBD1 aligns across 9 bases. After removal of 4 bases from V and 9 bases from J, the junction contained 7 bases not matched to a gene. This CDR3 region has 15 residues. Germline assignment: CDR1 PRHDT and CDR2 FYEKMQ (reference sequence). The full variable domain, rest sourced from reference TRBV13 and TRBJ1-6, is AAGVIQSPRHLIKEKRETATLKCYPIPRHDTVYWYQQGPGQDPQFLISFYEKMQSDKGSIPDRFSAQQFSDYHSELNMSSLELGDSALYFCASSSLDRGSSPLHFGNGTRLTVT.

This chain joins TRBV4-2 and TRBJ1-4, with TRBD1 identical over 8 bases. The CDR3 consists of 16 residues. J gave up 7 bases and V 1 base, and 8 bases lay outside the gene matches. CDR1 LGHNA and CDR2 YNFKEQ come from the germline V gene. The CDR3 DNA reads as TGTGCCAGCAGCCAAGGAGTCGACAGGGGATCTGAAAAACTGTTTTTT. Translation gives CASSQGVDRGSEKLFF.

Relative to its sample, this clone is large. This chain connects TRBV2 to TRBJ1-2; the D gene is possibly TRBD1 (6 bases). Germline CDR1 SNHLY, CDR2 FYNNEI. The CDR3 sequence is 13 residues long. V gave up 4 bases and J gave up 8 bases, with 14 bases separating them. The CDR3 protein is CASSAAGVVGYTF. CDR3 DNA: TGTGCCAGCAGTGCGGCAGGGGTGGTCGGCTACACCTTC.

The chain couples TRBV4-2 to TRBJ2-7; D is uncertain. CDR1 LGHNA and CDR2 YNFKEQ come from the germline V gene. The CDR3 extends over 16 amino acids. Trimming removed 0 bases from V and 5 bases from J, with 17 bases in between. CDR3 loop: CASSQDRQKVLHEQYF. DNA for the CDR3: TGTGCCAGCAGCCAAGATCGGCAGAAAGTTCTCCACGAGCAGTACTTC.

The genes are TRBV6-5 and TRBJ1-2, with D unresolved. Per the germline V gene, CDR1 is MNHEY and CDR2 is SVGAGI. The CDR3 loop spans 13 amino acids. V lost 4 bases to trimming and J lost 4 bases, with 10 bases between them. CDR3 in amino acids: CASSSQVRYGYTF. The DNA for the CDR3 is TGTGCCAGCAGTTCTCAGGTTCGCTATGGCTACACCTTC.

This chain links TRBV6-5 with TRBJ2-1; 8 bases map to TRBD2. V gave up 1 base and J gave up 6 bases; unmatched junction bases: 5. This CDR3 has 15 amino acids. The germline V gene encodes CDR1 MNHEY and CDR2 SVGAGI. The CDR3: CASSYFAGGTNEQFF. The DNA for the CDR3 is TGTGCCAGCAGTTACTTCGCGGGGGGTACCAATGAGCAGTTCTTC.

The V call is TRBV6-4, the J call TRBJ1-4; D might be TRBD1 (5 bases). The CDR3 contains 15 residues. From germline, CDR1 is MRHNA and CDR2 SNTAGT. V was cut by 5 bases and J by 8 bases, with 18 bases left in between. The CDR3 is CASSRPGLLREKLFF. CDR3 nucleotides: TGTGCCAGCAGTCGACCGGGGCTTCTTAGGGAAAAACTGTTTTTT.

J is TRBJ2-1 and V is TRBV10-3; 10 bases map to TRBD2. In germline, CDR1 is ENHRY, CDR2 SYGVKD. This CDR3 comprises 14 residues. Trimming cost V 4 bases and J 5 bases; bases outside gene matches: 2. The CDR3 DNA reads TGTGCCATCAGTGCTAGCGGGGGTGACAATGAGCAGTTCTTC. Its translation is CAISASGGDNEQFF.

This chain uses TRBV28 with TRBJ1-1; the match to TRBD1 covers 9 bases. There are 14 residues in the CDR3. Germline trimming cut 4 bases from V and 4 bases from J; bases unmatched to any gene: 4. Germline CDR1 is MDHEN and CDR2 is SYDVKM. The CDR3: CASSWTGDGTEAFF. As DNA, the CDR3 is TGTGCCAGCAGTTGGACAGGGGATGGCACTGAAGCTTTCTTT.

This rearrangement joins TRBV28 to TRBJ2-7, with D perhaps assigned TRBD1 or TRBD2 (5 bases each). The CDR3 length is 13 residues. Germline CDR1 and CDR2: MDHEN and SYDVKM. V was cut by 3 bases and J by 2 bases, with 8 bases left in between. CDR3: CASSFWGTYEQYF. DNA of the CDR3: TGTGCCAGCAGTTTCTGGGGGACCTACGAGCAGTACTTC.

This chain uses TRBV19 with TRBJ1-2, with 11 bases fitting TRBD1. V was clipped by 9 bases and J by 4 bases; unmatched bases: 4. This CDR3 has 13 residues. Germline V gene sequence: CDR1 LNHDA, CDR2 SQIVND (reference sequence). CDR3 nucleotides: TGTGCCAGCACCGGGACAGGGGGCTATGGCTACACCTTC. The encoded protein is CASTGTGGYGYTF. The full variable domain, rest sourced from reference TRBV19 and TRBJ1-2, is DGGITQSPKYLFRKEGQNVTLSCEQNLNHDAMYWYRQDPGQGLRLIYYSQIVNDFQKGDIAEGYSVSREKKESFPLTVTSAQKNPTAFYLCASTGTGGYGYTFGSGTRLTVV.